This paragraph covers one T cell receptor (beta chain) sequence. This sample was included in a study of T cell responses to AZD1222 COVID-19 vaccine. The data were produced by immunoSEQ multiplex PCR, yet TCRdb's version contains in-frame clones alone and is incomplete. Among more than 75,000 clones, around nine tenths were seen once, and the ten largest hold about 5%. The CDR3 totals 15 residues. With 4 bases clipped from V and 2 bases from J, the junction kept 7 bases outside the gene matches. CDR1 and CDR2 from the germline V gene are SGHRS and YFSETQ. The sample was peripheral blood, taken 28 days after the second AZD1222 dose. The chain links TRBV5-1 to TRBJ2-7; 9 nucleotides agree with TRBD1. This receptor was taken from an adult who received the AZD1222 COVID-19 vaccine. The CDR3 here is CASSRGTGLTYEQYF. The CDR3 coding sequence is TGCGCCAGCAGCCGCGGGACAGGGTTAACCTACGAGCAGTACTTC.